Detailed here is one T cell receptor beta chain. The data stem from a study of blood T cell repertoires in COVID-19. V was clipped by 3 bases and J by 0 bases, with 7 bases between them. The germline V gene has CDR1 KGHDR and CDR2 SFDVKD. The CDR3 consists of 15 residues. The authors' processing: Estimation of nucleated cell counts was performed using reference gene primer amplification. Profiled with immunoSEQ multiplex PCR; TCRdb holds only in-frame clones, not every one. Clonal size and the V and J genes are those of that table, whereas D and trimming came from the DNA. The table shows about 110,000 clones, with over 75% occurring only once.

This clonotype was sampled from a woman aged 70-85 years with acute or convalescent COVID-19. Sequences were obtained from peripheral blood. This chain joins TRBV24-1 and TRBJ1-4; D uncertain. The CDR3 DNA follows: TGTGCCACCAGTGATGGAGGTGCAACTAATGAAAAACTGTTTTTT. It is translated as CATSDGGATNEKLFF.